This TCR beta chain is drawn from a study of blood T cell repertoires in COVID-19. Only in-frame clones appear in the TCRdb table, and some are missing; sequencing was by immunoSEQ multiplex PCR. The profile shows about 93,000 clones, around 90% of them singletons. The CDR3 runs to 13 residues. Trimming took 3 bases from V and 2 from J, leaving 7 bases between them. Sequenced: peripheral blood. This receptor was taken from a man between 45 and 60 years old with acute or convalescent COVID-19. The V call is TRBV12-3 or TRBV12-4, the J call TRBJ1-1, with D maybe TRBD1 (5 bases). CDR3 in amino acids: CASSFQGNTEAFF. As DNA, the CDR3 is TGTGCCAGCAGTTTCCAGGGAAACACTGAAGCTTTCTTT.